The 27 T cell receptor beta chains listed next were all sequenced from one sample in a study of T cells in Graves' hyperthyroidism and ophthalmopathy (dated by TCRdb to the late 2010s). Libraries came from multiplex PCR. Sequencing took place on an Illumina HiSeq 2000. The TCR beta CDR3 regions were amplified from RNA transcripts. A first-round RT-PCR of the TCR CDR3 used the HTBI primer set with the Qiagen OneStep RT-PCR kit. TCRdb took the public reads, trimmed them with fastp at Q25, ran MiXCR for clone calling and kept in-frame beta chains. Each CDR3 protein gets just one entry, which takes the most common genes and DNA from the rows behind it. For this sample there are about 500,000 distinct CDR3 sequences; roughly 15% appear just once. Clones ranked in the top ten supply 25% to 30% of the sample. Material for sequencing was blood. These receptors were taken from a woman between 25 and 40 years old with Graves' ophthalmopathy.

A remark on this clonotype: A read error may explain this, as a much larger clone is one base away. The chain carries TRBV7-2 and TRBJ2-7; D unclear. Per the germline V gene, CDR1 is SGHTA and CDR2 is FQGNSA. V lost 7 bases and J 7 bases, leaving 17 bases between the germline ends. The CDR3 loop spans 13 amino acids. CDR3 region: CASKSGAYNEQYF. Here the CDR3 DNA reads TGTGCCAGCAAAAGTGGAGCCTACAATGAGCAGTACTTC.

A few counts support this clonotype. The chain carries TRBV9 and TRBJ2-1; 9 positions match TRBD1. The CDR3 has 17 amino acids. Germline trimming cut 0 bases from V and 5 bases from J; bases unmatched to any gene: 9. Germline values: CDR1 SGDLS, CDR2 YYNGEE. This CDR3 is CASSVELRDRVNNEQFF. CDR3 bases: TGTGCCAGCAGCGTAGAGTTGCGGGACAGGGTGAACAATGAGCAGTTCTTC.

Turning to this clonotype: One end of the junction is discordant with germline, which a read error may explain. The V call is TRBV5-1, the J call TRBJ2-2, with 7 bases fitting TRBD1. The germline V gene encodes CDR1 SGHRS and CDR2 YFSETQ. The CDR3 is 16 residues long. CDR3 in amino acids: CASSLLGTVNTGELFF. CDR3 nucleotide sequence: TGTGCCAGCAGCTTGCTTGGGACAGTCAACACCGGGGAGCTGTTTTTT. The full variable domain, in which reference TRBV5-1 and TRBJ2-2 provide the parts outside the CDR3, is KAGVTQTPRYLIKTRGQQVTLSCSPISGHRSVSWYQQTPGQGLQFLFEYFSETQRNKGNFPGRFSGRQFSNSRSEMNVSTLELGDSALYLCASSLLGTVNTGELFFGEGSRLTVL.

This clonotype was counted many times. This chain connects TRBV12-3 or TRBV12-4 to TRBJ2-7; TRBD2 agrees at 14 bases. The CDR3 has 14 amino acids. Trimming took 6 bases from V and 5 from J; bases not matched to a gene: 3. CDR3 region: CASSRTSGGHEQYF. Here the CDR3 DNA reads TGTGCCAGCAGCAGGACTAGCGGGGGGCACGAGCAGTACTTC.

This clonotype was seen ten or more times. CDR3 sequence reads: CSAIGTSGNSEQYF. As DNA, the CDR3 is TGCAGTGCTATCGGGACTAGCGGGAATAGTGAGCAGTACTTC. This chain uses TRBV20-1 with TRBJ2-7; 13 nucleotides align to TRBD2. The CDR3 extends over 14 amino acids. Trimming took 4 bases from V and 7 from J; bases not matched to a gene: 7. Germline loops: CDR1 DFQATT, CDR2 SNEGSKA (reference sequence).

This clonotype has a count of ten or more. The chain carries TRBV28 and TRBJ1-1; maybe TRBD1 (5 bases). The CDR3 runs to 13 residues. Germline CDR1 is MDHEN and CDR2 is SYDVKM. With 2 bases removed from V and 5 bases from J, the gap between germline ends came to 9 bases. Written as DNA, the CDR3 is TGTGCCAGCAGTTTACCGGGGGGGACTGAAGCTTTCTTT. Translated, it gives CASSLPGGTEAFF.

This clonotype was seen a few times. The J gene is TRBJ2-1, the V gene TRBV28, with D possibly being TRBD1 (6 bases). Deletions cut 6 bases from V and 0 bases from J, with 9 bases between. The CDR3 runs 14 residues. Germline lookup yields CDR1 MDHEN and CDR2 SYDVKM. The CDR3 here is CASRRQASYNEQFF. The CDR3 DNA reads as TGTGCCAGCAGGAGACAGGCCTCCTACAATGAGCAGTTCTTC. The whole variable domain, filled in from reference TRBV28 and TRBJ2-1, reads DVKVTQSSRYLVKRTGEKVFLECVQDMDHENMFWYRQDPGLGLRLIYFSYDVKMKEKGDIPEGYSVSREKKERFSLILESASTNQTSMYLCASRRQASYNEQFFGPGTRLTVL.

A few counts support this clonotype. The chain couples TRBV9 to TRBJ2-2, with D perhaps matching TRBD2 (7 bases). Between the trimmed V and J ends, which lost 4 bases and 4 bases, there was a span of 14 bases. There are 15 residues in the CDR3. From germline, CDR1 is SGDLS and CDR2 YYNGEE. The CDR3 DNA follows: TGTGCCAGCAGCTGGGGGGGGGCGACCACCGGGGAGCTGTTTTTT. Translation gives CASSWGGATTGELFF.

This clonotype was detected many times. The chain recombines TRBV6-1 with TRBJ1-2, with D unresolved. Looked up from germline, CDR1 is MNHNS and CDR2 is SASEGT. Trimming shortened V by 5 bases and J by 6 bases, and 16 bases separated the two germline ends. The CDR3 length is 14 residues. The CDR3 DNA reads as TGTGCCAGCAGTCATCCTAGGGTTTCCGATGGCTACACCTTC. Encoded protein: CASSHPRVSDGYTF.

The chain carries TRBV12-3 or TRBV12-4 and TRBJ2-1, with D perhaps being TRBD1 or TRBD2 (7 bases each). This CDR3 spans 13 amino acids. Trimming pared 7 bases from V and 10 bases from J, leaving 17 bases between. CDR3 DNA sequence: TGTGCCAGCACCCACAGGGGAGGGAGGGAGCAGTTCTTC. It encodes CASTHRGGREQFF.

This clonotype was seen many times. This rearrangement joins TRBV6-1 to TRBJ1-5, with D possibly TRBD1 on 5 matching bases. CDR1 is MNHNS and CDR2 is SASEGT in the germline V gene. The CDR3 length is 14 residues. V lost 5 bases to trimming and J lost 2 bases, with 10 bases between them. The chain's CDR3 is CASSYGGGNQPQHF. In DNA form, the CDR3 reads TGTGCCAGCAGTTACGGAGGGGGCAATCAGCCCCAGCATTTT.

The table lists this clonotype with many counts. The chain combines TRBV20-1 with TRBJ2-1; D remains ambiguous. The CDR3 runs to 12 residues. The V end was cut by 3 bases, the J end by 2 bases, with 5 bases between. Germline V lookup: CDR1 DFQATT, CDR2 SNEGSKA (reference sequence). The CDR3 protein is CSASPPYNEQFF. DNA of the CDR3: TGCAGTGCTAGTCCCCCCTACAATGAGCAGTTCTTC.

This clonotype was picked up a small number of times. This sequence joins TRBV27 and TRBJ2-2, with no clear D. The CDR3 is 13 amino acids. V lost 6 bases and J lost 5, with 10 bases in between. From germline, CDR1 is MNHEY and CDR2 SMNVEV (reference sequence). Here the CDR3 DNA reads TGTGCCAGCAGCCCCTTACCAACCGGGGAGCTGTTTTTT. Translation gives CASSPLPTGELFF.

This clonotype came up many times. The chain carries TRBV28 and TRBJ2-3; tentatively, D is TRBD2 (6 bases). The V gene lost 6 bases and the J gene lost 5 bases, with 12 bases spanning the gap. There are 13 residues in the CDR3. Looked up from germline, CDR1 is MDHEN and CDR2 is SYDVKM. CDR3 in amino acids: CASSYGGIDTQYF. The CDR3 DNA reads as TGTGCCAGCAGCTACGGGGGTATAGATACGCAGTATTTT.

This clonotype was counted many times. The chain is built from TRBV4-1 and TRBJ2-7; D is uncertain. CDR3 length: 13 amino acids. V lost 4 bases, J lost 4 bases, and 11 bases lay in between. Germline V gene data show CDR1 as MGHRA and CDR2 as YSYEKL. CDR3 nucleotides: TGCGCCAGCAGCCGACCTCCAATGTACGAGCAGTACTTC. This translates into CASSRPPMYEQYF.

This clonotype was observed a few times. The genes are TRBV24-1 and TRBJ2-1; TRBD1 matches at 10 bases. This CDR3 region has 13 residues. Looked up from germline, CDR1 is KGHDR and CDR2 is SFDVKD. After removal of 10 bases from V and 9 bases from J, the junction contained 8 bases not matched to a gene. The CDR3 DNA sequence: TGTGCCACGACAGGGGGCGGCAGGGGTGAGCAGTTCTTC. It is translated as CATTGGGRGEQFF.

The V call is TRBV20-1, the J call TRBJ2-4; TRBD2 matches at 8 bases. The V and J ends lost 6 bases and 3 bases, in that order; junction bases with no gene match: 4. The CDR3 consists of 13 residues. Per germline, CDR1 DFQATT and CDR2 SNEGSKA (reference sequence). The CDR3 region has the DNA TGCAGTGCAAGCGGGAGAGTCAAAAACATTCAGTACTTC. Translating gives CSASGRVKNIQYF.

This clonotype came up many times. V and J are TRBV18 and TRBJ1-2, with D unresolved. Germline V gives CDR1 KGHSH, CDR2 LQKENI. The CDR3 totals 13 residues. Trimming shortened V by 0 bases and J by 9 bases, and 11 bases separated the two germline ends. CDR3 nucleotides: TGTGCCAGCTCACCACCAGGGAATTGGAGCTACACCTTC. This gives the protein CASSPPGNWSYTF. Based on the CDR3 plus reference TRBV18 and TRBJ1-2, the full variable domain is NAGVMQNPRHLVRRRGQEARLRCSPMKGHSHVYWYRQLPEEGLKFMVYLQKENIIDESGMPKERFSAEFPKEGPSILRIQQVVRGDSAAYFCASSPPGNWSYTFGSGTRLTVV.

There are many counts of this clonotype. The chain is built from TRBV18 and TRBJ2-7, with unresolved D. Germline-derived CDR1 and CDR2 are KGHSH and LQKENI. The CDR3 contains 17 residues. Trimming removed 0 bases from V and 3 bases from J, with 18 bases in between. The CDR3 loop reads CASSPPVGNQMHYEQYF. CDR3 DNA: TGTGCCAGCTCACCACCGGTGGGCAATCAGATGCACTACGAGCAGTACTTC. Complete variable domain (other parts from reference TRBV18 and TRBJ2-7): NAGVMQNPRHLVRRRGQEARLRCSPMKGHSHVYWYRQLPEEGLKFMVYLQKENIIDESGMPKERFSAEFPKEGPSILRIQQVVRGDSAAYFCASSPPVGNQMHYEQYFGPGTRLTVT.

This clonotype was detected ten times or more. The chain couples TRBV7-2 to TRBJ1-4; D gene unclear. The germline V gene encodes CDR1 SGHTA and CDR2 FQGNSA. This CDR3 is 15 amino acids long. Trimming left V 2 bases short and J 4 bases short, with 11 bases between. As DNA, the CDR3 is TGTGCCAGCAGCTTATCCGGGCAGAATAATGAAAAACTGTTTTTT. Translated: CASSLSGQNNEKLFF.

Many counts were recorded for this clonotype. The chain has TRBV11-3 and TRBJ2-3, with 7 bases matching TRBD2. Germline V gene sequence: CDR1 SGHNT, CDR2 YENEEA. V shed 8 bases, J shed 5 bases, and the junction held 7 bases outside the gene matches. This CDR3 has 13 amino acids. CDR3 bases: TGTGCCAGCGGGGGAGGGCCTGGAGATACGCAGTATTTT. The encoded protein is CASGGGPGDTQYF.

This clonotype came up many times. The J gene is TRBJ2-2, the V gene TRBV2, with TRBD2 identical over 11 bases. Germline CDR1 SNHLY, CDR2 FYNNEI. Germline trimming cut 5 bases from V and 5 bases from J; bases unmatched to any gene: 10. The CDR3 runs 17 residues. The CDR3 DNA follows: TGTGCCAGCAGTTTTAGGACTAGCGGGCTCAGGACCGGGGAGCTGTTTTTT. Its protein product is CASSFRTSGLRTGELFF.

This clonotype occurred many times. The chain has TRBV7-8 and TRBJ2-3, with 11 bases identical to TRBD2. Germline trimming cut 4 bases from V and 4 bases from J; bases unmatched to any gene: 7. The CDR3 length is 16 residues. The germline V gene encodes CDR1 SGHVS and CDR2 FQNEAQ. CDR3 in amino acids: CASSSLAGGSADTQYF. The CDR3 nucleotides read TGTGCCAGCAGCTCTCTAGCGGGAGGATCGGCAGATACGCAGTATTTT.

V gene TRBV5-6 combines with J gene TRBJ1-2, with TRBD1 as a possible D gene (5 bases). The germline V gene encodes CDR1 SGHDT and CDR2 YYEEEE. V lost 2 bases to trimming and J lost 1 base, with 12 bases between them. The CDR3 has 15 residues. The CDR3 DNA follows: TGTGCCAGCAGCTTTATGGGGACGATTAACTATGGCTACACCTTC. Translating gives CASSFMGTINYGYTF.

This clonotype appeared many times. The chain has TRBV11-2 and TRBJ2-2, with 12 bases identical to TRBD2. The CDR3 contains 21 residues. The V gene end was trimmed by 1 base and the J gene end by 0 bases; junction bases not matched to a gene: 12. CDR1 is SGHAT and CDR2 is FQNNGV in the germline V gene. CDR3 residues: CASSLAASGLAGLPNTGELFF. The CDR3 DNA sequence: TGTGCCAGCAGCTTAGCGGCATCGGGACTAGCGGGTTTACCGAACACCGGGGAGCTGTTTTTT. Full variable domain (remainder filled in from reference TRBV11-2 and TRBJ2-2): EAGVAQSPRYKIIEKRQSVAFWCNPISGHATLYWYQQILGQGPKLLIQFQNNGVVDDSQLPKDRFSAERLKGVDSTLKIQPAKLEDSAVYLCASSLAASGLAGLPNTGELFFGEGSRLTVL.

This clonotype was observed a few times. The gene calls are TRBV4-1 and TRBJ2-7; D is unclear. CDR1 and CDR2 (germline): MGHRA, YSYEKL. V shed 6 bases and J shed 2 bases, with 14 bases lying between them. CDR3 length equals 14 residues. The CDR3 region is CASRPTLATYEQYF. The CDR3, as DNA: TGCGCCAGCAGACCTACGCTCGCAACCTACGAGCAGTACTTC.

This clonotype was seen only a few times. The genes are TRBV20-1 and TRBJ1-5; 7 bases match TRBD1. With 6 bases clipped from V and 0 bases from J, the junction kept 8 bases outside the gene matches. The CDR3 covers 15 residues. CDR1 and CDR2 (germline): DFQATT, SNEGSKA (reference sequence). In DNA form, the CDR3 reads TGCAGTGCCGCCGGGACAGATTATAGCAATCAGCCCCAGCATTTT. Translation: CSAAGTDYSNQPQHF.